The T cell receptor (beta chain) described here comes from a study of spatial heterogeneity in lung cancer. Study-level information: Samples were donated by 72 untreated early-stage non-small cell lung cancer patients. Detection of beta-chain sequences consistently exceeded that of alpha-chain sequences.

Sample time point: blood at routine non-recurrence follow-up after resection. Whole RNA was taken from tumor, nontumor lung or frozen PBMC; it was then sequenced unsorted. The germline V gene encodes CDR1 LNHNV and CDR2 YYDKDF (reference sequence). V was pared by 0 bases and J by 4 bases, with 6 bases between. The CDR3 covers 13 residues. TCR cDNA molecules were tagged individually, and each one carried a unique molecular identifier. MiXCR, applied by TCRdb to the 5' RACE reads, yields one record per CDR3 protein. The table includes approximately 100,000 distinct CDR3 sequences, roughly a fifth detected once.

This sequence originates from a male donor with early-stage non-small cell lung cancer. The sequenced sample was PBMCs, obtained at follow-up. The rearrangement links TRBV15 to TRBJ1-2; the D is unclear. The DNA for the CDR3 is TGTGCCACCAGCAGAGAACAGCTCTATGGCTACACCTTC. Translating it yields CATSREQLYGYTF.